This TCR beta chain was captured in a study of Ad26.COV2.S vaccination and SARS-CoV-2 variants. The method was immunoSEQ multiplex PCR; TCRdb's version includes in-frame clones alone and lacks a portion of them. This table has about 320,000 clones, around four fifths appearing once. Trimming pared 5 bases from V and 5 bases from J, leaving 9 bases between. CDR1 and CDR2 from the germline V gene are SGHAT and FQNNGV. The CDR3 has 12 amino acids. Described treatment: 15 to 20 received Ad26.COV2.S at low or high dose, single or two shots; about 5 received placebo; per-sample allocation not given. The samples were gathered on day 63 after the first injection of vaccine or placebo.

The TCR comes from a person aged 18-60 years who received the Ad26.COV2.S COVID-19 vaccine or a placebo. The gene calls are TRBV11-2 and TRBJ1-1; D is uncertain. Sequences were derived from peripheral blood, sampled in a trial of Ad26.COV2.S vaccine versus placebo. The CDR3: CASSIFGTEAFF. The CDR3 region has the DNA TGTGCCAGCAGCATCTTCGGGACTGAAGCTTTCTTT.